These 2 T cell receptor beta chains originate from one sample sequenced in a study of cytomegalovirus exposure and HLA in healthy donors. PCR was performed using 60 Vbeta and 13 Jbeta primers. The assay was immunoSEQ multiplex PCR, and TCRdb's table has in-frame clones only and misses some. The sample yields some 120,000 clones, approximately 80% seen once. Sequenced sample: PBMCs. The source of these receptors is a man aged 45 to 65 in good health and CMV-seronegative.

V is TRBV5-1 and J is TRBJ2-3, with D possibly TRBD1 on 5 matching bases. With 6 bases removed from V and 1 base from J, the gap between germline ends came to 12 bases. The CDR3 is made up of 14 amino acids. CDR1 is SGHRS, CDR2 YFSETQ, per germline. The CDR3 spells CASTLQGGTDTQYF. CDR3 nucleotide sequence: TGCGCCAGCACGCTCCAAGGGGGCACAGATACGCAGTATTTT.

The chain uses TRBV19 and TRBJ2-7; D gene unclear. V was cut by 4 bases and J by 2 bases, with 12 bases left in between. The CDR3 has 14 amino acids. Looked up from germline, CDR1 is LNHDA and CDR2 is SQIVND (reference sequence). CDR3 sequence reads: CASSTSGSAYEQYF. Written as DNA, the CDR3 is TGTGCCAGTAGTACCTCAGGTTCTGCCTACGAGCAGTACTTC.